These T cell receptor beta chains were read from a single sample in a study of cytomegalovirus exposure and HLA in healthy donors. The data were produced by immunoSEQ multiplex PCR, yet TCRdb's version contains in-frame clones alone and is incomplete. Of roughly 130,000 clones detected, approximately 80% appear once; the ten largest clones hold 3.3%. The sequencing input was PBMCs. All receptors derive from a male donor in good health and CMV-seronegative. Each CDR3 is given with its conserved first and last residue. A D gene is named only where the DNA matches it firmly. Size is omitted from some rows. Given values are once, few, many or a class for expanded clones.

D: TRBD1
V: TRBV7-9
size: once
J: TRBJ1-1
DNA: TGTTCCAGCAGCACCAGACAGGGGTCAGCTTTCTTT
CDR3: CSSSTRQGSAFF

D: TRBD1
V: TRBV25-1
size: NA
J: TRBJ2-7
DNA: TGTGCCAGCAGTGACCGGACAGGGGAGAACTACGAGCAGTACTTC
CDR3: CASSDRTGENYEQYF

D: NA
V: TRBV28
size: NA
J: TRBJ1-2
DNA: TGTGCCAGCCTCCCGGGGGTAGGGATAAGCTACACCTTC
CDR3: CASLPGVGISYTF

D: NA
V: TRBV6-5
size: NA
J: TRBJ2-7
DNA: TGTGCCAGCAGTTCCGCGGGCTACTACGAGCAGTACTTC
CDR3: CASSSAGYYEQYF

D: NA
V: TRBV27
size: once
J: TRBJ1-5
DNA: TGTGCCAGCAGTGCTGCAGGTAGCAATCAGCCCCAGCATTTT
CDR3: CASSAAGSNQPQHF

D: NA
V: TRBV30
size: NA
J: TRBJ2-5
DNA: TGTGCCTGGAGTGAATCCGGAGAGACCCAGTACTTC
CDR3: CAWSESGETQYF

D: NA
V: TRBV30
size: NA
J: TRBJ1-3
DNA: TGTGCCTGGAAACGGAACACCATATATTTT
CDR3: CAWKRNTIYF

D: NA
V: TRBV7-9
size: many
J: TRBJ1-6
DNA: TGTGCCAGCAGCTTAGGTTCGGCAGGCCTCCACTTT
CDR3: CASSLGSAGLHF

D: NA
V: TRBV27
size: NA
J: TRBJ2-3
DNA: TGTGCCAGCAGTGAAATCCCAAGGGGCGCAGATACGCAGTATTTT
CDR3: CASSEIPRGADTQYF

D: TRBD1
V: TRBV5-5
size: few
J: TRBJ1-2
DNA: TGTGCCAGCAGCCAGGGGGCGTATGGCTACACCTTC
CDR3: CASSQGAYGYTF

D: TRBD1
V: TRBV13
size: NA
J: TRBJ2-7
DNA: TGTGCCAGCAGCAAGGGACAGGGACCTAATTACGAGCAGTACTTC
CDR3: CASSKGQGPNYEQYF

D: NA
V: TRBV11-2
size: once
J: TRBJ2-6
DNA: TGTGCCAGCAGACACCTTTTCTCTGGGGCCAACGTCCTGACTTTC
CDR3: CASRHLFSGANVLTF

D: NA
V: TRBV29-1
size: NA
J: TRBJ2-2
DNA: TGCAGCGTTGAGCGGGGACTTAACACCGGGGAGCTGTTTTTT
CDR3: CSVERGLNTGELFF

D: TRBD2
V: TRBV25-1
size: NA
J: TRBJ2-6
DNA: TGTGCCAGCAGTGATTCCGGGGGGGCCAACGGCCTGACTTTC
CDR3: CASSDSGGANGLTF

D: NA
V: TRBV7-9
size: NA
J: TRBJ1-3
DNA: TGTGCCAGCAGCTTAGCCGACAGCCTGGGGCGGACCATATATTTT
CDR3: CASSLADSLGRTIYF

D: TRBD2
V: TRBV11-2
size: NA
J: TRBJ2-1
DNA: TGTGCCAGCAGCTTGGAAACCGGGACTAGGGGGAATGAGCAGTTCTTC
CDR3: CASSLETGTRGNEQFF

D: TRBD1
V: TRBV7-9
size: NA
J: TRBJ1-2
DNA: TGTGCCAGCAGCTTAGTCCCGGGACAGGCCTATGGCTACACCTTC
CDR3: CASSLVPGQAYGYTF

D: NA
V: TRBV28
size: NA
J: TRBJ2-4
DNA: TGTGCCAGCAGCCGCCGACAGATACTAGCCAAAAACATTCAGTACTTC
CDR3: CASSRRQILAKNIQYF

D: NA
V: TRBV14
size: NA
J: TRBJ2-7
DNA: TGTGCCAGCAGCCATTCCCTGGTTCGTAGGGGACACACCTTTGGGGAGCAGTACTTC
CDR3: CASSHSLVRRGHTFGEQYF

D: NA
V: TRBV5-5
size: NA
J: TRBJ1-1
DNA: TGTGCCAGCAGCTTGTTTGCTGCGTCGATGAACACTGAAGCTTTCTTT
CDR3: CASSLFAASMNTEAFF

D: NA
V: TRBV7-2
size: few
J: TRBJ1-5
DNA: TGTGCCAGCAGCTCATGGGGAGTTGGGCAGCCCCAGCATTTT
CDR3: CASSSWGVGQPQHF

D: NA
V: TRBV18
size: NA
J: TRBJ2-2
DNA: TGTGCCAGCTCACCTGGAGAACTCCTCGGGCTGTTTTTT
CDR3: CASSPGELLGLFF

D: NA
V: TRBV29-1
size: NA
J: TRBJ1-1
DNA: TGCAGCGTTGAAGCGGCAGGGTTAGCCCCTGAAGCTTTCTTT
CDR3: CSVEAAGLAPEAFF

D: NA
V: TRBV18
size: NA
J: TRBJ2-3
DNA: TGTGCCAGCTCACCATTAGGGGGCACAGATACGCAGTATTTT
CDR3: CASSPLGGTDTQYF

D: NA
V: TRBV28
size: NA
J: TRBJ1-3
DNA: TGTGCCAGCAGTTTATGGGCCAGCTCTGGAAACACCATATATTTT
CDR3: CASSLWASSGNTIYF

D: NA
V: TRBV15
size: NA
J: TRBJ1-1
DNA: TGTGCCACCAGCAGATCGGGCAGGGGCACTGAAGCTTTCTTT
CDR3: CATSRSGRGTEAFF

D: NA
V: TRBV4-1
size: NA
J: TRBJ1-3
DNA: TGCGCCAGCAGCCAAGGGGAGCTCTCTGGAAACACCATATATTTT
CDR3: CASSQGELSGNTIYF

D: TRBD1
V: TRBV6-5
size: once
J: TRBJ1-4
DNA: TGTGCCAGCACCTGTCGAGGGACAGGTAATGAAAAACTGTTTTTT
CDR3: CASTCRGTGNEKLFF

D: NA
V: TRBV7-8
size: NA
J: TRBJ2-1
DNA: TGTGCCAGCAGCTCCGGGGTGGATGAGCAGTTCTTC
CDR3: CASSSGVDEQFF

D: NA
V: TRBV13
size: NA
J: TRBJ1-2
DNA: TGTGCCAGCAGCTTAAGGGGTCGGGTGCCTAGTTATGGCTACACCTTC
CDR3: CASSLRGRVPSYGYTF

D: NA
V: TRBV5-4
size: NA
J: TRBJ2-2
DNA: TGTGCCAGCAGCCCAGGGAGGGAGCTGTTTTTT
CDR3: CASSPGRELFF

D: NA
V: TRBV6-5
size: NA
J: TRBJ1-5
DNA: TGTGCCAGCAGTGCCATAACAGGGCCCCAGCATTTT
CDR3: CASSAITGPQHF

D: NA
V: TRBV19
size: NA
J: TRBJ1-5
DNA: TGTGCCAGTAGTTCCTTTGGGGGGGGCGAGGGTAATCAGCCCCAGCATTTT
CDR3: CASSSFGGGEGNQPQHF

D: NA
V: TRBV6-5
size: NA
J: TRBJ1-6
DNA: TGTGCCAGCAGTGCCCGGGAACCCTATAATTCACCCCTCCACTTT
CDR3: CASSAREPYNSPLHF

D: TRBD1
V: TRBV30
size: few
J: TRBJ1-6
DNA: TGTGCCTGGAGTAGATCCGGGACAGCTGCCGAAATCCTCCACTTT
CDR3: CAWSRSGTAAEILHF

D: TRBD2
V: TRBV7-8
size: NA
J: TRBJ2-1
DNA: TGTGCCAGCAGCCAAACTAGCGGGGGTCACAATGAGCAGTTCTTC
CDR3: CASSQTSGGHNEQFF

D: NA
V: TRBV7-3
size: NA
J: TRBJ2-1
DNA: TGTGCCAGCAGCTTAGGGGCAGGGCAGTCCCGTGAGCAGTTCTTC
CDR3: CASSLGAGQSREQFF

D: NA
V: TRBV4-3
size: NA
J: TRBJ2-6
DNA: TGCGCCAGCAGCCAAGACGACGGAATATTCTCTGGGGCCAACGGCCTGACTTTC
CDR3: CASSQDDGIFSGANGLTF

D: NA
V: TRBV5-5
size: once
J: TRBJ2-5
DNA: TGTGCCAGCAGCCCGTACCAAGAGACCCAGTACTTC
CDR3: CASSPYQETQYF

D: TRBD1
V: TRBV6-5
size: NA
J: TRBJ2-7
DNA: TGTGCCAGCAGGCAAGACAGGGTAGCCTACGAGCAGTACTTC
CDR3: CASRQDRVAYEQYF

D: NA
V: TRBV11-2
size: NA
J: TRBJ1-5
DNA: TGTGCCAGCAGCGCGGGGACTGTCGCTAATCAGCCCCAGCATTTT
CDR3: CASSAGTVANQPQHF

D: NA
V: TRBV6-5
size: once
J: TRBJ1-5
DNA: TGTGCCAGCAGTCCCGGGTCGAACGATCAGCCCCAGCATTTT
CDR3: CASSPGSNDQPQHF

D: NA
V: TRBV28
size: NA
J: TRBJ1-2
DNA: TGTGCCAGCAGTTTTCCGGGGGGAGGCTACACCTTC
CDR3: CASSFPGGGYTF

D: TRBD2
V: TRBV5-4
size: NA
J: TRBJ2-3
DNA: TGTGCCAGCAGCTCGGGGACTAAATCAGATACGCAGTATTTT
CDR3: CASSSGTKSDTQYF

D: TRBD1
V: TRBV7-3
size: once
J: TRBJ2-5
DNA: TGTGCCAGCAGCCCCACAGGGGTTCGAGAGACCCAGTACTTC
CDR3: CASSPTGVRETQYF

D: NA
V: TRBV6-4
size: NA
J: TRBJ1-2
DNA: TGTGCCAGCAGTGCCTCCGGGGGGCAGGCGTGGGATTTGGGCTACACCTTC
CDR3: CASSASGGQAWDLGYTF

D: NA
V: TRBV11-1
size: NA
J: TRBJ1-1
DNA: TGTGCCAGCAGCTCCCATGGAGTCGGTGAAGCTTTCTTT
CDR3: CASSSHGVGEAFF

D: TRBD1
V: TRBV7-2
size: NA
J: TRBJ1-3
DNA: TGTGCCAGCAGCTCTAAGGGGACAGAACGAAACACCATATATTTT
CDR3: CASSSKGTERNTIYF

D: NA
V: TRBV15
size: NA
J: TRBJ1-5
DNA: TGTGCCACCAGCAGAGATCTTGGCAGGCTTAGCAATCAGCCCCAGCATTTT
CDR3: CATSRDLGRLSNQPQHF

D: NA
V: TRBV7-6
size: NA
J: TRBJ1-1
DNA: TGTGCCAGCAGCTCGAATCAGGGGCCTGAAGCTTTCTTT
CDR3: CASSSNQGPEAFF

D: TRBD2
V: TRBV29-1
size: NA
J: TRBJ2-1
DNA: TGCAGCGTTGAAGGTTTGAGGGTAGCGGGAGGCATTGAGCAGTTCTTC
CDR3: CSVEGLRVAGGIEQFF

D: TRBD1
V: TRBV27
size: NA
J: TRBJ2-7
DNA: TGTGCCAGCCGGGACAGTAGCTCCTACGAGCAGTACTTC
CDR3: CASRDSSSYEQYF

D: TRBD2
V: TRBV7-9
size: NA
J: TRBJ2-1
DNA: TGTGCCAGCAGCTTAGCGACTAGCGGGGTTAATGAGCAGTTCTTC
CDR3: CASSLATSGVNEQFF